These 2 T cell receptor beta chains were all obtained from the same sample, sequenced in a study of blood T cell repertoires in COVID-19. Sequenced by immunoSEQ multiplex PCR; TCRdb stores in-frame clones only, minus some. The repertoire holds 150,000 to 200,000 clones, with around nine tenths as singletons. The sequenced material came from peripheral blood. The source is a human donor in a cohort sampled during active COVID-19.

This chain uses TRBV27 with TRBJ1-3, with a weak D call TRBD1 (5 bases). V was trimmed by 5 bases and J by 2 bases, leaving 13 bases between them. The CDR3 sequence is 15 residues long. CDR1 is MNHEY, CDR2 SMNVEV, per germline (reference sequence). The CDR3 loop reads CASSLQGNAGNTIYF. Here the CDR3 DNA reads TGTGCCAGCAGTCTCCAGGGTAATGCTGGAAACACCATATATTTT.

J is TRBJ1-2 and V is TRBV6-2 or TRBV6-3; D is ambiguous. The V gene's germline CDR1 is MNHEY and CDR2 SVGEGT. V lost 6 bases to trimming and J lost 2 bases, with 19 bases between them. This CDR3 has 16 residues. CDR3 nucleotides: TGTGCCAGCAGCAAGAGTTTGATCACTTCGAACTATGGCTACACCTTC. This sequence encodes CASSKSLITSNYGYTF.